This TCR beta chain was sequenced during a study of cytomegalovirus exposure and HLA in healthy donors. Points from the study as a whole: Across donors, presence/absence analyses took sequencing depth to be roughly uniform. Earlier results showed most TCR beta V segments being productive about 87% or about 30% of the time.

Of note for this clone: Antigen unknown.

A multiplex PCR was run with 60 Vbeta primers and 13 Jbeta primers. Repertoires were generated with immunoSEQ multiplex PCR, while TCRdb's copy carries only in-frame clones and drops some. This sample's clone table lists 150,000 or so clones. Source material: PBMCs. This receptor was identified in a woman younger than 30 in good health and CMV-seronegative.

This CDR3 is CASSLLDGSYDTQYF. In DNA, the CDR3 is TGTGCCAGCAGCTTATTGGACGGGAGCTACGATACGCAGTATTTT. This rearrangement joins TRBV7-3 to TRBJ2-3; possible D gene TRBD2, 6 bases. CDR1 is SGHTA and CDR2 is FQGTGA in the germline V gene. V was trimmed by 2 bases and J by 6 bases, leaving 15 bases between them. CDR3 length: 15 amino acids.